Below, 8 T cell receptor beta chains from the same sample are listed, as sequenced in a study of somatic mutations in cytotoxic T cells in rheumatoid arthritis. Clones were read by immunoSEQ multiplex PCR, and TCRdb kept only the in-frame ones, dropping some. Of about 20,000 clones in the sample, 85% were seen once. Sequenced material: CD8+ T cells sorted from blood. The receptors here all came from a woman in her forties with rheumatoid arthritis.

The chain carries TRBV25-1 and TRBJ2-7, with D possibly TRBD1 on 5 matching bases. The CDR3 totals 12 residues. V was trimmed by 5 bases and J by 8 bases, leaving 13 bases between them. In germline, CDR1 is MGHDK, CDR2 SYGVNS. The CDR3 DNA is TGTGCCAGCAGTTGGGGCAGGGAAAAGCAGTACTTC. Protein sequence: CASSWGREKQYF.

The chain uses TRBV5-1 and TRBJ1-4; 7 bases match TRBD1. Germline V gene data show CDR1 as SGHRS and CDR2 as YFSETQ. The V gene end was trimmed by 7 bases and the J gene end by 6 bases; junction bases not matched to a gene: 9. The CDR3 is 14 residues long. The CDR3 loop reads CASSSGTVDEKLFF. CDR3 DNA sequence: TGCGCCAGCTCCTCCGGGACAGTCGATGAAAAACTGTTTTTT.

CDR3 residues: CAWSPGGDTEAFF. CDR3 coding DNA: TGTGCCTGGAGTCCGGGAGGGGACACTGAAGCTTTCTTT. This chain joins TRBV30 and TRBJ1-1, with a tentative D call TRBD1 (5 bases). Germline-derived CDR1 and CDR2 are GTSNPN and SVGIG (reference sequence). CDR3 length equals 13 residues. The ends were cut back, 2 bases at V and 3 bases at J, with 10 bases in the middle.

This chain joins TRBV19 and TRBJ2-3; 7 bases fit TRBD2. The length of the CDR3 is 15 residues. Per the germline V gene, CDR1 is LNHDA and CDR2 is SQIVND (reference sequence). The V gene end was trimmed by 5 bases and the J gene end by 1 base; junction bases not matched to a gene: 6. CDR3 coding DNA: TGTGCCAGTAGTTTAAGCGGGGAACGCACAGATACGCAGTATTTT. Amino acid sequence: CASSLSGERTDTQYF. The variable domain in full, with the rest retrieved from reference TRBV19 and TRBJ2-3, is DGGITQSPKYLFRKEGQNVTLSCEQNLNHDAMYWYRQDPGQGLRLIYYSQIVNDFQKGDIAEGYSVSREKKESFPLTVTSAQKNPTAFYLCASSLSGERTDTQYFGPGTRLTVL.

This rearrangement joins TRBV9 to TRBJ2-2, with TRBD2 identical over 11 bases. The junction had 6 bases not matched to a gene; V was cut back by 4 bases and J by 4 bases. The CDR3 is 16 amino acids. Germline V gene sequence: CDR1 SGDLS, CDR2 YYNGEE. The DNA for the CDR3 is TGTGCCAGCAGCCCGGGGCTAGCGGGGGGCACCGGGGAGCTGTTTTTT. It encodes CASSPGLAGGTGELFF.

The J gene is TRBJ2-7, the V gene TRBV6-1, with 12 bases fitting TRBD1. Trimming removed 6 bases from V and 7 bases from J; junction bases left unmatched: 10. In germline, CDR1 is MNHNS, CDR2 SASEGT. The CDR3 extends over 15 amino acids. In nucleotides, the CDR3 is TGTGCCAGCAGCACCACGGGACAGGGGGCTCAGGAGCAGTACTTC. Residues: CASSTTGQGAQEQYF.

The rearrangement joins TRBV19 to TRBJ1-2, with unresolved D. In germline, CDR1 is LNHDA, CDR2 SQIVND (reference sequence). V was trimmed by 7 bases and J by 2 bases, leaving 14 bases between them. This CDR3 is built from 14 residues. The CDR3, as DNA: TGTGCCAGTAATAAAAGGGAGGCCAACTATGGCTACACCTTC. The encoded protein is CASNKREANYGYTF.

Only one count was recorded for this clone. This chain connects TRBV5-6 to TRBJ2-7; 9 bases are shared with TRBD1. The CDR3 loop spans 15 amino acids. Per germline, CDR1 SGHDT and CDR2 YYEEEE. The junction had 10 bases not matched to a gene; V was cut back by 6 bases and J by 3 bases. CDR3: CASTLPGQGFYEQYF. The CDR3 DNA sequence: TGTGCCAGCACACTACCGGGACAGGGTTTCTACGAGCAGTACTTC.